Listed below are T cell receptor beta chains from one sample, sequenced in a study of blood T cell repertoires in COVID-19. TCRdb's copy holds only in-frame clones and misses some; the assay was immunoSEQ multiplex PCR. The sample yields just over 300,000 clones, 89% seen once. The sequencing sample was made of PBMCs or T cells enriched from blood (not recorded which). Every receptor here comes from a woman aged 40 to 50 who had recovered from COVID-19. CDR3s include the opening cysteine and the closing phenylalanine or tryptophan. D genes are given only for firm matches. Clone size is stated in some rows and not others, as once, few, many or a class when expanded.

abundance: -; v_gene: TRBV5-4; d_gene: -; j_gene: TRBJ2-3; CDR3nt: TGTGCCAGCAGCTTGGCCGGGTACGATCTCACAGATACGCAGTATTTT; CDR3aa: CASSLAGYDLTDTQYF
abundance: -; v_gene: TRBV3-1/TRBV3-2; d_gene: TRBD2; j_gene: TRBJ2-3; CDR3nt: TGTGCCAGCAGCCAAACGGGGGGAACCTCGGATACGCAGTATTTT; CDR3aa: CASSQTGGTSDTQYF
abundance: -; v_gene: TRBV6-2/TRBV6-3; d_gene: TRBD1; j_gene: TRBJ2-5; CDR3nt: TGTGCCAGCAGCCCGGGACAGGGGGCTGTAAGGTACTTC; CDR3aa: CASSPGQGAVRYF
abundance: once; v_gene: TRBV19; d_gene: TRBD1; j_gene: TRBJ2-2; CDR3nt: TGTGCCAGTAGTCGGGACAGGGGGTACGGGGAGCTGTTTTTT; CDR3aa: CASSRDRGYGELFF
abundance: -; v_gene: TRBV3-1/TRBV3-2; d_gene: -; j_gene: TRBJ1-4; CDR3nt: TGTGCCAGCAGCCAAACTCCTAATGAAAAACTGTTTTTT; CDR3aa: CASSQTPNEKLFF
abundance: -; v_gene: TRBV18; d_gene: TRBD1; j_gene: TRBJ1-4; CDR3nt: TGTGCCAGCTCACCAACAGGGGATCAGGGTGAAAAACTGTTTTTT; CDR3aa: CASSPTGDQGEKLFF
abundance: few; v_gene: TRBV5-6; d_gene: TRBD2; j_gene: TRBJ2-4; CDR3nt: TGTGCCAGCAGCTTGGGTAGCGGGGAAGCCAAAAACATTCAGTACTTC; CDR3aa: CASSLGSGEAKNIQYF
abundance: -; v_gene: TRBV19; d_gene: TRBD2; j_gene: TRBJ2-2; CDR3nt: TGTGCCAGTACCCCTAGCGGGAGGTACACCGGGGAGCTGTTTTTT; CDR3aa: CASTPSGRYTGELFF
abundance: -; v_gene: TRBV11-3; d_gene: TRBD2; j_gene: TRBJ2-1; CDR3nt: TGTGCCAGCAGCCCCGGGACTAGCGGGAGACTCCGCAATGAGCAGTTCTTC; CDR3aa: CASSPGTSGRLRNEQFF
abundance: -; v_gene: TRBV9; d_gene: -; j_gene: TRBJ2-3; CDR3nt: TGTGCCAGCAGCGGAGAGGGGGGAAGCGGGGATAGCACAGATACGCAGTATTTT; CDR3aa: CASSGEGGSGDSTDTQYF
abundance: -; v_gene: TRBV11-3; d_gene: TRBD1; j_gene: TRBJ2-3; CDR3nt: TGTGCCAGCAGCATCCGACAGGGGGCAGATACGCAGTATTTT; CDR3aa: CASSIRQGADTQYF
abundance: -; v_gene: TRBV3-1/TRBV3-2; d_gene: -; j_gene: TRBJ2-3; CDR3nt: TGTGCCAGCAGCCTGACTACCACAGATACGCAGTATTTT; CDR3aa: CASSLTTTDTQYF
abundance: -; v_gene: TRBV15; d_gene: -; j_gene: TRBJ2-1; CDR3nt: TGTGCCACCAGCAGAGACAGGCTAACCTACAATGAGCAGTTCTTC; CDR3aa: CATSRDRLTYNEQFF
abundance: -; v_gene: TRBV4-1; d_gene: TRBD1; j_gene: TRBJ1-2; CDR3nt: TGCGCCAGCAGCCAGAGTGGACAGGGGGACTATGGCTACACCTTC; CDR3aa: CASSQSGQGDYGYTF
abundance: -; v_gene: TRBV3-1/TRBV3-2; d_gene: TRBD1; j_gene: TRBJ1-1; CDR3nt: TGTGCCAGCAGTCGACAGGGGGTGGGAAACACTGAAGCTTTCTTT; CDR3aa: CASSRQGVGNTEAFF
abundance: -; v_gene: TRBV2; d_gene: -; j_gene: TRBJ2-2; CDR3nt: TGTGCCAGCACCACCGAGGGCGGAGCCGGGGAGCTGTTTTTT; CDR3aa: CASTTEGGAGELFF
abundance: -; v_gene: TRBV6-2/TRBV6-3; d_gene: TRBD1; j_gene: TRBJ2-7; CDR3nt: TGTGCCAGCACCCCACCTCGGACAGGAAGCTACGAGCAGTACTTC; CDR3aa: CASTPPRTGSYEQYF
abundance: -; v_gene: TRBV21-1; d_gene: -; j_gene: TRBJ2-7; CDR3nt: TGTGCCAGCAGCAAAGGGACAGGGGGCGGATACGAGCAGTACTTC; CDR3aa: CASSKGTGGGYEQYF
abundance: -; v_gene: TRBV4-1; d_gene: TRBD1; j_gene: TRBJ2-7; CDR3nt: TGCGCCAGCAGCCAAGGGGGACAGGGGACCTACGAGCAGTACTTC; CDR3aa: CASSQGGQGTYEQYF
abundance: -; v_gene: TRBV18; d_gene: -; j_gene: TRBJ2-5; CDR3nt: TGTGCCAGCTCACCAATAGTAGGCGGACAAGAGACCCAGTACTTC; CDR3aa: CASSPIVGGQETQYF
abundance: -; v_gene: TRBV29-1; d_gene: -; j_gene: TRBJ2-2; CDR3nt: TGCAGCGGAGGACAGTGGAACACCGGGGAGCTGTTTTTT; CDR3aa: CSGGQWNTGELFF
abundance: -; v_gene: TRBV3-1/TRBV3-2; d_gene: -; j_gene: TRBJ2-7; CDR3nt: TGTGCCAGCAGCCTCCCGGGACGGCTGGCGGGGGAGCAGTACTTC; CDR3aa: CASSLPGRLAGEQYF
abundance: -; v_gene: TRBV5-1; d_gene: -; j_gene: TRBJ1-1; CDR3nt: TGCGCCAGCAGATCCTCAGAGAACACTGAAGCTTTCTTT; CDR3aa: CASRSSENTEAFF
abundance: -; v_gene: TRBV2; d_gene: -; j_gene: TRBJ1-1; CDR3nt: TGTGCCAGCTCGAGAGGGGGGGCGACTGAAGCTTTCTTT; CDR3aa: CASSRGGATEAFF
abundance: -; v_gene: TRBV20-1; d_gene: -; j_gene: TRBJ1-1; CDR3nt: TGCAGTGCTAGTTACGCGGGACCTCAGAGCTCTGGGAACACTGAAGCTTTCTTT; CDR3aa: CSASYAGPQSSGNTEAFF
abundance: -; v_gene: TRBV30; d_gene: -; j_gene: TRBJ1-2; CDR3nt: TGTGCCTGGAGTGTAGCCAGAGGTGTCGGAGGCTACACCTTC; CDR3aa: CAWSVARGVGGYTF
abundance: -; v_gene: TRBV10-2; d_gene: -; j_gene: TRBJ1-2; CDR3nt: TGCGCCAGCAGCCCCACAGGACAGTCAAACTATGGCTACACCTTC; CDR3aa: CASSPTGQSNYGYTF
abundance: -; v_gene: TRBV7-2; d_gene: -; j_gene: TRBJ2-5; CDR3nt: TGTGCCAGCAGCCCCCCGGGCCGGGAGTTAGAGACCCAGTACTTC; CDR3aa: CASSPPGRELETQYF
abundance: -; v_gene: TRBV19; d_gene: -; j_gene: TRBJ2-6; CDR3nt: TGTGCCAGTAGTGCGCATGGGCCGAGCTCTGGGGCCAACGTCCTGACTTTC; CDR3aa: CASSAHGPSSGANVLTF
abundance: -; v_gene: TRBV25-1; d_gene: TRBD1; j_gene: TRBJ2-7; CDR3nt: TGTGCCAGCAGTAAGGGACAGGGGGGCTCGCGTATGGCCGAGCAGTACTTC; CDR3aa: CASSKGQGGSRMAEQYF
abundance: -; v_gene: TRBV28; d_gene: -; j_gene: TRBJ2-3; CDR3nt: TGTGCCAGCAGGCCACGGCGGGGGCCCGGGGATACGCAGTATTTT; CDR3aa: CASRPRRGPGDTQYF
abundance: -; v_gene: TRBV6-6; d_gene: -; j_gene: TRBJ2-1; CDR3nt: TGTGCCAGCAGTTACCTGACAGCTTCCAATGAGCAGTTCTTC; CDR3aa: CASSYLTASNEQFF
abundance: -; v_gene: TRBV19; d_gene: TRBD2; j_gene: TRBJ2-1; CDR3nt: TGTGCCAGTAGTACACAGGCGGGAGCCTACAATGAGCAGTTCTTC; CDR3aa: CASSTQAGAYNEQFF
abundance: -; v_gene: TRBV4-3; d_gene: TRBD2; j_gene: TRBJ2-7; CDR3nt: TGCGCCAGCAGCCAAGGACTAGCGGGAGTTGGCTACGAGCAGTACTTC; CDR3aa: CASSQGLAGVGYEQYF
abundance: -; v_gene: TRBV12-3/TRBV12-4; d_gene: -; j_gene: TRBJ1-1; CDR3nt: TGTGCCAGCAGCATACGAAACAGGTTTGAAGCTTTCTTT; CDR3aa: CASSIRNRFEAFF
abundance: -; v_gene: TRBV28; d_gene: TRBD1; j_gene: TRBJ1-5; CDR3nt: TGTGCCAGCAGTTCATCGGACAGGGGGAATCAGCCCCAGCATTTT; CDR3aa: CASSSSDRGNQPQHF
abundance: -; v_gene: TRBV2; d_gene: -; j_gene: TRBJ2-7; CDR3nt: TGTGCCAGCAGTGCAACCCGGGACTCAGTCGAGCAGTACTTC; CDR3aa: CASSATRDSVEQYF
abundance: -; v_gene: TRBV9; d_gene: -; j_gene: TRBJ2-3; CDR3nt: TGTGCCAGCACCCCGTGGGGGGGCACAGATACGCAGTATTTT; CDR3aa: CASTPWGGTDTQYF
abundance: -; v_gene: TRBV4-1; d_gene: -; j_gene: TRBJ2-5; CDR3nt: TGCGCCAGCAGCGAAATCCGGGGACAAGAGACCCAGTACTTC; CDR3aa: CASSEIRGQETQYF
abundance: -; v_gene: TRBV10-3; d_gene: -; j_gene: TRBJ1-4; CDR3nt: TGTGCCACCAACAGGGCCGAAGGTGAAAAACTGTTTTTT; CDR3aa: CATNRAEGEKLFF
abundance: -; v_gene: TRBV28; d_gene: TRBD1; j_gene: TRBJ1-1; CDR3nt: TGTGCCAGCTGCCCGGGACAGCATTTAGAAGCTTTCTTT; CDR3aa: CASCPGQHLEAFF
abundance: -; v_gene: TRBV5-1; d_gene: TRBD2; j_gene: TRBJ2-7; CDR3nt: TGCGCCAGCAGCCTGACTAGCGGGAGTGAATACGAGCAGTACTTC; CDR3aa: CASSLTSGSEYEQYF
abundance: -; v_gene: TRBV5-4; d_gene: TRBD2; j_gene: TRBJ2-1; CDR3nt: TGTGCCAGCAGTACGGCGGGGGGGCCCAATGAGCAGTTCTTC; CDR3aa: CASSTAGGPNEQFF
abundance: -; v_gene: TRBV23-1; d_gene: TRBD1; j_gene: TRBJ1-5; CDR3nt: TGCGCCAGCAGTCAATCCGCGGTTAACAGGGGTGAGGCTCAGCCCCAGCATTTT; CDR3aa: CASSQSAVNRGEAQPQHF
abundance: -; v_gene: TRBV5-1; d_gene: TRBD2; j_gene: TRBJ2-3; CDR3nt: TGCGCCAGCAGCCTTAGCGGGGGCACAGATACGCAGTATTTT; CDR3aa: CASSLSGGTDTQYF